Detailed here is one T cell receptor beta chain. These data belong to a study of blood T cell repertoires in COVID-19. Whole-study context: COVID-19 samples, acute and convalescent, were from the United States, Italy and Spain. T cells, B-cell-depleted T cells, or PBMCs provided the cDNA or gDNA that served as material.

The length of the CDR3 is 12 residues. Per germline, CDR1 ENHRY and CDR2 SYGVKD. With 6 bases removed from V and 4 bases from J, the gap between germline ends came to 9 bases. The participants were between roughly 18 and 89 years old and came from some 25 US areas. Participants were placed into cohorts based on the clinical history they reported. Measured with immunoSEQ multiplex PCR; TCRdb has only the in-frame clones, and not every one. The sample records about 150,000 clones, 80% to 85% being singletons. The sequence was obtained from a woman in her fifties or sixties who had recovered from COVID-19. The source material was PBMCs or T cells enriched from blood (not recorded which). This chain connects TRBV10-3 to TRBJ1-2; D possibly corresponds to TRBD1 (6 bases). The chain's CDR3 is CAISQTGYGYTF. The CDR3 DNA sequence: TGTGCCATCAGCCAGACAGGCTATGGCTACACCTTC.